The present T cell receptor (beta chain) was sequenced within a study of OX40 agonist ivuxolimab in advanced cancers. As for the study in general: Therapy given before enrollment (anti-PD-1, anti-PD-L1 or anti-CTLA-4) was allowed, and 40% to 45% had some.

Measured with immunoSEQ multiplex PCR; TCRdb has only the in-frame clones, and not every one. The table lists more than 100,000 clones, just over 90% of them singletons. From germline, CDR1 is LNHDA and CDR2 SQIVND (reference sequence). The CDR3 is made up of 13 amino acids. Trimming cost V 8 bases and J 3 bases; bases outside gene matches: 2. Sequenced material: CD4+ or CD8+ T cells sorted from blood, taken in a trial of the OX40 agonist ivuxolimab. This TCR was recovered from an adult with an advanced solid tumor such as melanoma, head and neck, liver or kidney cancer. J is TRBJ2-2 and V is TRBV19, with 8 bases lining up with TRBD2. CDR3 residues: CASEREYTGELFF. The CDR3 DNA reads TGTGCCAGTGAGCGGGAGTACACCGGGGAGCTGTTTTTT.